A selection of T cell receptor beta chains follows, all from one sample in a study of blood T cell repertoires in COVID-19. Assay: immunoSEQ multiplex PCR; the TCRdb copy retains only in-frame clones and omits some. The data contain about 270,000 clones, approximately 90% of them seen just once; the ten biggest clones take up about 4%. The sequenced sample consisted of PBMCs or T cells enriched from blood (not recorded which). The source of these receptors is a woman aged 30 to 39 with acute COVID-19. Both conserved end residues are part of each CDR3. A D gene is named only where the DNA matches it firmly. A clone size is listed for some rows: how often the clone was seen (once, few, many), or a class if it is expanded.

d_call j_call clone_size v_call cdr3_length cdr3_aa cdr3_nt
TRBD2 TRBJ2-2 NA TRBV11-2 17 CASSFGNSGRVTGELFF TGTGCCAGCAGCTTCGGGAATAGCGGGAGAGTCACCGGGGAGCTGTTTTTT
TRBD2 TRBJ2-1 NA TRBV18 16 CASSRRGAGDENEQFF TGTGCCAGCTCTCGCCGGGGAGCGGGAGACGAGAATGAGCAGTTCTTC
NA TRBJ1-1 NA TRBV25-1 18 CASSQTILSAGLNTEAFF TGTGCCAGCAGTCAAACTATCCTTTCCGCCGGATTGAACACTGAAGCTTTCTTT
NA TRBJ1-3 NA TRBV4-2 10 CSTSGNTIYF TGTTCAACTTCTGGAAACACCATATATTTT
TRBD1 TRBJ2-1 NA TRBV4-3 15 CASSRDRGFGNEQFF TGCGCCAGCAGCCGGGACAGGGGCTTTGGCAATGAGCAGTTCTTC
TRBD2 TRBJ2-4 NA TRBV18 16 CASSPREEGAKNIQYF TGTGCCAGCTCACCCCGGGAGGAAGGGGCCAAAAACATTCAGTACTTC
NA TRBJ1-2 NA TRBV7-2 13 CASSLDENYGYTF TGTGCCAGCAGCTTAGATGAGAACTATGGCTACACCTTC
NA TRBJ2-7 NA TRBV13 12 CASSEDAGEQYF TGTGCCAGCAGCGAAGACGCGGGGGAGCAGTACTTC
NA TRBJ1-1 NA TRBV6-5 15 CASSYGGAPNTEAFF TGTGCCAGCAGTTACGGGGGGGCCCCTAACACTGAAGCTTTCTTT
NA TRBJ2-1 NA TRBV28 14 CASSLVGVHNEQFF TGTGCCAGCAGTTTGGTAGGGGTCCACAATGAGCAGTTCTTC
TRBD1 TRBJ1-1 few TRBV5-1 14 CASRETGGLTEAFF TGCGCCAGCAGGGAAACAGGGGGCTTGACTGAAGCTTTCTTT
TRBD1 TRBJ1-2 NA TRBV10-3 16 CAISDRTGGAGNGYTF TGTGCCATCAGTGACCGGACAGGGGGCGCCGGTAATGGCTACACCTTC
TRBD1 TRBJ1-2 once TRBV15 15 CATSRAGDRAYGYTF TGTGCCACCAGCAGAGCGGGCGACAGGGCCTATGGCTACACCTTC
TRBD1 TRBJ1-2 NA TRBV6-6 14 CASRKQGAPNGYTF TGTGCCAGCAGGAAACAGGGGGCCCCCAATGGCTACACCTTC
TRBD1 TRBJ2-1 NA TRBV6-2/TRBV6-3 13 CASSTGTGNEQFF TGTGCCAGCAGCACCGGGACAGGTAATGAGCAGTTCTTC
NA TRBJ2-1 NA TRBV21-1 19 CASLDRAQATSGSHNEQFF TGTGCCAGCCTGGACAGGGCCCAGGCTACTAGCGGGAGCCACAATGAGCAGTTCTTC
NA TRBJ2-7 few TRBV13 14 CASSRTGRAYEQYF TGTGCCAGCAGCCGAACTGGGCGAGCCTACGAGCAGTACTTC
TRBD1 TRBJ2-1 NA TRBV18 14 CASSPEDRYNEQFF TGTGCCAGCTCACCAGAGGACAGGTACAATGAGCAGTTCTTC
TRBD1 TRBJ2-7 once TRBV4-1 15 CASSHFGTGVNEQYF TGCGCCAGCAGCCACTTCGGGACAGGCGTTAACGAGCAGTACTTC
TRBD2 TRBJ2-2 NA TRBV6-6 16 CASLSSGSSNTGELFF TGTGCCAGCCTATCTAGCGGGAGTTCGAACACCGGGGAGCTGTTTTTT
NA TRBJ2-1 few TRBV27 13 CASRQGSYNEQFF TGTGCCAGCAGACAGGGTTCCTACAATGAGCAGTTCTTC
NA TRBJ2-7 NA TRBV11-2 13 CASSLLRRVEQYF TGTGCCAGCAGCTTGCTACGTCGAGTCGAGCAGTACTTC
TRBD1 TRBJ1-2 NA TRBV5-5 16 CASSGGQGASNYGYTF TGTGCCAGCAGTGGGGGACAGGGGGCCTCTAACTATGGCTACACCTTC
NA TRBJ2-1 NA TRBV7-3 15 CASSFGRESYNEQFF TGTGCCAGCAGCTTCGGGCGGGAATCCTACAATGAGCAGTTCTTC
TRBD2 TRBJ2-7 NA TRBV19 14 CASSKTSGRYEQYF TGTGCCAGTAGCAAGACTAGCGGGAGGTACGAGCAGTACTTC
NA TRBJ1-1 NA TRBV12-5 13 CASGSGGYGEAFF TGTGCTAGTGGTTCGGGGGGGTACGGTGAAGCTTTCTTT
NA TRBJ1-3 NA TRBV4-3 16 CASSQKQGWAGNTIYF TGCGCCAGCAGCCAAAAACAGGGTTGGGCTGGAAACACCATATATTTT
NA TRBJ1-6 NA TRBV30 14 CAWNGQGINSPLHF TGTGCCTGGAACGGCCAGGGAATTAATTCACCCCTCCACTTT
TRBD2 TRBJ2-3 NA TRBV13 16 CASSPPNSGRTDTQYF TGTGCCAGCAGCCCGCCAAATAGCGGGAGGACAGATACGCAGTATTTT
NA TRBJ2-7 NA TRBV7-2 14 CASSLGGAPYEQYF TGTGCCAGCAGCTTGGGGGGGGCCCCCTACGAGCAGTACTTC
NA TRBJ2-3 NA TRBV7-3 15 CASSLGSGSTDTQYF TGTGCCAGCAGCTTAGGAAGCGGGTCCACAGATACGCAGTATTTT
NA TRBJ2-7 few TRBV6-5 11 CASSQQREQYF TGTGCCAGCAGCCAACAGCGGGAGCAGTACTTC
NA TRBJ2-7 NA TRBV14 14 CASSQIRGIYEQYF TGTGCCAGCAGCCAAATCCGAGGGATCTACGAGCAGTACTTC
NA TRBJ2-2 NA TRBV7-9 14 CASSRTGYTGELFF TGTGCCAGCAGCCGCACAGGGTACACCGGGGAGCTGTTTTTT
NA TRBJ2-4 NA TRBV28 17 CASSLSSSSLAKNIQYF TGTGCCAGCAGTTTATCCAGTTCTAGTTTAGCCAAAAACATTCAGTACTTC
NA TRBJ1-6 NA TRBV4-1 16 CASSQDHRQYNSPLHF TGCGCCAGCAGCCAAGATCATCGACAGTATAATTCACCCCTCCACTTT
TRBD1 TRBJ1-2 once TRBV10-3 14 CAISPGTGVYGYTF TGTGCCATCAGTCCAGGGACAGGGGTCTATGGCTACACCTTC
NA TRBJ2-1 NA TRBV7-3 15 CASSAVFGSYNEQFF TGTGCCAGCAGCGCCGTCTTCGGCTCCTACAATGAGCAGTTCTTC
TRBD1 TRBJ1-5 NA TRBV10-3 15 CAISAGGQGNQPQHF TGTGCCATCAGTGCCGGGGGACAGGGGAATCAGCCCCAGCATTTT